Listed below are T cell receptor beta chains from one sample, sequenced in a study of cytomegalovirus exposure and HLA in healthy donors. The protocol was immunoSEQ multiplex PCR, while the TCRdb copy is restricted to in-frame clones and leaves out a portion. The repertoire holds more than 85,000 clones, with about 70% as singletons. The sample taken for sequencing was PBMCs. The receptors stem from a woman between 18 and 29 years old in good health and CMV-seropositive. Both conserved end residues are part of each CDR3. D genes are given only for firm matches. Not all rows give a size; the values are once, few, many and, for expanded clones, a class.

v_gene	j_gene	len	d_gene	abundance	CDR3nt	CDR3aa
TRBV7-2	TRBJ2-1	13	NA	few	TGTGCCAGCAGCTTAGGACTATACAATGAGCAGTTCTTC	CASSLGLYNEQFF
TRBV19	TRBJ2-1	15	TRBD2	NA	TGTGCCAGTAGTCCGACTAGCGGGAGTTATGGTGAGCAGTTCTTC	CASSPTSGSYGEQFF
TRBV28	TRBJ2-5	16	TRBD2	NA	TGTGCCAGCCGGCTGGGGCTAGCGGGAGGGGGGGAGACCCAGTACTTC	CASRLGLAGGGETQYF
TRBV19	TRBJ2-3	13	NA	NA	TGTGCCAGTACGGCGGGATGGGCAGATACGCAGTATTTT	CASTAGWADTQYF
TRBV5-4	TRBJ1-2	13	NA	NA	TGTGCCAGCAGCTTGGCCGGCGGCTATGGCTACACCTTC	CASSLAGGYGYTF
TRBV29-1	TRBJ2-1	13	TRBD1	NA	TGCAGCGTTAGGACAGGGCCTTACAATGAGCAGTTCTTC	CSVRTGPYNEQFF
TRBV11-2	TRBJ1-2	13	TRBD1	NA	TGTGCCAGCAGCGCCGGGACAGGGGGAGGCTACACCTTC	CASSAGTGGGYTF
TRBV2	TRBJ2-7	17	TRBD2	few	TGTGCCAGCAGTGTGGGACTAGCGGGAGTTCAAAAGTACGAGCAGTACTTC	CASSVGLAGVQKYEQYF
TRBV29-1	TRBJ2-1	15	TRBD2	NA	TGCAGCGTTGAAGATAGAACTAGCGCCTACAATGAGCAGTTCTTC	CSVEDRTSAYNEQFF
TRBV7-9	TRBJ2-3	15	NA	few	TGTGCCAGCAGCTTATTGCGGAGCAGCACAGATACGCAGTATTTT	CASSLLRSSTDTQYF
TRBV19	TRBJ2-2	13	NA	NA	TGTGCCAGTAACACAGCAGACACCGGGGAGCTGTTTTTT	CASNTADTGELFF
TRBV9	TRBJ2-3	18	TRBD2	NA	TGTGCCAGCAGCGTAGGAGGACTAGCGGCCGATGTGACAGATACGCAGTATTTT	CASSVGGLAADVTDTQYF
TRBV15	TRBJ2-7	13	NA	once	TGTGCCACCAGCAGAAGAATGAGCGACGAGCAGTACTTC	CATSRRMSDEQYF
TRBV27	TRBJ2-2	14	TRBD2	NA	TGTGCCAGCAGTATGACTGGGGGGGGCGGGGAGCTGTTTTTT	CASSMTGGGGELFF
TRBV30	TRBJ2-5	15	NA	NA	TGTGCCTGGAGTGTGGGCCAGGGGTATCAAGAGACCCAGTACTTC	CAWSVGQGYQETQYF
TRBV28	TRBJ2-7	15	NA	few	TGTGCCAGCAGTTTCCTCGGGGAGACGAACTACGAGCAGTACTTC	CASSFLGETNYEQYF
TRBV11-2	TRBJ2-7	11	NA	few	TGTGCCAGCAGCTCGTATGAGGAGCAGTACTTC	CASSSYEEQYF
TRBV28	TRBJ2-4	18	NA	once	TGTGCCAGCAGTTCCCTGCCAACGACAGCCCTAGCCAAAAACATTCAGTACTTC	CASSSLPTTALAKNIQYF
TRBV10-2	TRBJ2-7	13	TRBD2	once	TGCGCCAGCAGTATAGCGGGAGTGGGCGAGCAGTACTTC	CASSIAGVGEQYF
TRBV30	TRBJ1-5	14	TRBD1	few	TGTGCCTGGAGCTGGACAGGGCACAATCAGCCCCAGCATTTT	CAWSWTGHNQPQHF
TRBV5-5	TRBJ2-7	15	TRBD1	NA	TGTGCCAGCAGCCCCCGGGACAGGGCCTCCTACGAGCAGTACTTC	CASSPRDRASYEQYF
TRBV7-3	TRBJ2-2	16	NA	NA	TGTGCCAGCAGCTTATCTGCGGGGATGCTCACCGGGGAGCTGTTTTTT	CASSLSAGMLTGELFF
TRBV5-5	TRBJ1-5	14	NA	few	TGTGCCAGCAGCTTGGGGCAGGGCACGGGGCCCCAGCATTTT	CASSLGQGTGPQHF
TRBV30	TRBJ1-3	13	NA	NA	TGTGCCTGGAAGCAGGGTCCTGGAAACACCATATATTTT	CAWKQGPGNTIYF
TRBV27	TRBJ2-1	15	TRBD2	NA	TGTGCCAGCAGTTCGACTAGCGGGAGGGTTAGTGAGCAGTTCTTC	CASSSTSGRVSEQFF
TRBV27	TRBJ2-1	14	TRBD2	NA	TGTGCCAGCAGTTACGGGAGGGTAATCGGTGAGCAGTTCTTC	CASSYGRVIGEQFF
TRBV9	TRBJ2-7	17	NA	NA	TGTGCCAGCAGCCCCACGGCTCGACAGGTGATTTGTTACGAGCAGTACTTC	CASSPTARQVICYEQYF
TRBV4-1	TRBJ2-7	15	NA	few	TGCGCCAGCAGCCAAGGGGGGAGCGGGTCCTACGAGCAGTACTTC	CASSQGGSGSYEQYF
TRBV27	TRBJ1-1	14	TRBD1	once	TGTGCCAGCAGTTTCGGGACAGCTAACACTGAAGCTTTCTTT	CASSFGTANTEAFF
TRBV10-3	TRBJ1-1	14	TRBD1	NA	TGTGCCATCGGCGACAGGGAGCGGAACACTGAAGCTTTCTTT	CAIGDRERNTEAFF
TRBV5-1	TRBJ2-1	15	TRBD2	NA	TGCGCCAGCAGCAGTAGCGGGGCCTCCTACAATGAGCAGTTCTTC	CASSSSGASYNEQFF
TRBV14	TRBJ1-5	15	NA	few	TGTGCCAGCAGCCAGGGGGCCGGATCCAATCAGCCCCAGCATTTT	CASSQGAGSNQPQHF
TRBV10-3	TRBJ2-1	14	NA	NA	TGTGCCATCAGTGAGTCCGCGCGAGGGAATGAGCAGTTCTTC	CAISESARGNEQFF
TRBV5-1	TRBJ2-7	13	NA	NA	TGCGCCAGCGCTTTGCGGGAAAACTACGAGCAGTACTTC	CASALRENYEQYF
TRBV13	TRBJ2-7	12	NA	NA	TGTGCCAGCAGCTTCCCCGGGTCCGAGCAGTACTTC	CASSFPGSEQYF
TRBV29-1	TRBJ2-1	15	TRBD2	many	TGCAGCGTTGTGTCTAGCGGGAGTAGGGGCAATGAGCAGTTCTTC	CSVVSSGSRGNEQFF
TRBV19	TRBJ2-1	15	NA	NA	TGTGCCAGTAGTCCCGCGAGACTAGAGGACAATGAGCAGTTCTTC	CASSPARLEDNEQFF
TRBV7-2	TRBJ2-5	13	TRBD1	NA	TGTGCCAGCAGGGTACAGGGGGAAGAGACCCAGTACTTC	CASRVQGEETQYF
TRBV5-6	TRBJ2-4	16	TRBD2	NA	TGTGCCAGCAGCGGGCCGGGACTAGCGTTGGAAAACATTCAGTACTTC	CASSGPGLALENIQYF
TRBV6-1	TRBJ2-7	12	TRBD2	NA	TGTGCCAGCGAAACTAGCGGGCCAGAGCAGTACTTC	CASETSGPEQYF
TRBV11-2	TRBJ2-5	15	NA	few	TGTGCCAGCAGCCTGCTCGGACAGAACGGGGAGACCCAGTACTTC	CASSLLGQNGETQYF
TRBV5-4	TRBJ2-3	16	TRBD2	NA	TGTGCCAGCAGCTTGAGCCTAGCGGGAAGCACAGATACGCAGTATTTT	CASSLSLAGSTDTQYF
TRBV28	TRBJ2-5	16	TRBD2	NA	TGTGCCAGCAGTCCTGGCGGGACTAGCGGGAAACAGACCCAGTACTTC	CASSPGGTSGKQTQYF